This TCR beta chain was observed in a study of persistence of HIV-infected CD4 T cells. Looking at the study overall: CD4+ T cells responding to CMV or HIV-1 Gag were isolated. Donors had been on suppressive ART for a median of approximately eight years.

In the case of this clone: As yet, its antigen is unknown.

V dropped 5 bases and J dropped 3 bases, with 31 bases sitting between them. The CDR3 spans 20 residues. CDR1 is SGHTA, CDR2 FQGTGA, per germline. Sequencing used immunoSEQ version 4 in survey mode. This table comes from immunoSEQ multiplex PCR, and its TCRdb copy is limited to in-frame clones, with some not included. The table lists about 48,000 clones, 70% to 80% of them singletons. The stimulus was lysate of CMV-infected fibroblasts, around 10 ug/mL. Sorted nonresponding memory CD4+ T cells were CD40L-negative, CD69-negative, CD45RO-high. Plasma HIV-1 RNA stayed below 50 copies/mL for at least 4 years. Study findings and constraints: Rare CMV-responding cells carrying HIV-1 proviruses were not analyzed separately for TCR.

The chain links TRBV7-3 to TRBJ1-1, with D perhaps matching TRBD1 (5 bases). This receptor was taken from an adult man with HIV who was CMV-seropositive. The sample in question was CD4+ T cells sorted from PBMCs after approximately 19-hour stimulation, obtained from a patient who received antiretroviral therapy. CDR3 bases: TGTGCCAGCAGCCCCTTGAGCCCGGCTCGGGACCCCTCTCCTGACACTGAAGCTTTCTTT. This sequence encodes CASSPLSPARDPSPDTEAFF.